The clone carrying this TCR beta chain was seen only a few times. The antigen is not known. This sample was included in a study of persistence of HIV-infected CD4 T cells. Notes on the study in general: Degenerate expanded CDR3beta sequences were enriched among CMV- and Gag-responding cells.

Looked up from germline, CDR1 is PRHDT and CDR2 is FYEKMQ (reference sequence). The J segment lost 5 bases and the V segment lost 4 bases, leaving 6 bases of the junction unmatched. The CDR3 has 14 residues. The stimulus was lysate of CMV-infected fibroblasts, roughly 9.2 ug/mL. Sorting selected CD4+ T cells upregulating both CD40 ligand and CD69. This was the immunoSEQ version 4 assay in survey mode. Sequencing used immunoSEQ multiplex PCR; TCRdb keeps in-frame clones, though not all of them. Of approximately 5,300 clones listed, about 61% were seen once; the top ten hold under 40%. The specimen comprised CD4+ T cells sorted from PBMCs after approximately 19-hour stimulation, sampled from a patient who received antiretroviral therapy. The TCR comes from an adult man with HIV who was CMV-seropositive. The chain links TRBV13 to TRBJ2-7; 9 nucleotides align to TRBD1. CDR3 residues: CASSSPGQGDEQYF. CDR3 DNA sequence: TGTGCCAGCAGCTCACCGGGACAGGGAGACGAGCAGTACTTC.